This is a list of T cell receptor beta chains from one sample in a study of blood T cell repertoires in COVID-19. Sequenced by immunoSEQ multiplex PCR; TCRdb stores in-frame clones only, minus some. Of about 94,000 clones in the sample, 78% are singletons; the top ten hold 6.3%. Input material: peripheral blood. The receptors here all came from a man in his sixties or seventies with COVID-19, enrolled during active disease. Both conserved end residues are part of each CDR3. The D gene is left open where the match is weak. Expanded clones get a size class; other rows say once, few or many, or leave the size out.

CASRASGRGTGELFF TGCGCCAGCAGGGCTAGCGGGAGGGGCACCGGGGAGCTGTTTTTT TRBV10-2 TRBD2 TRBJ2-2 -
CASSPGRGVGGNQPQHF TGTGCCAGCAGTCCCGGACGGGGAGTGGGTGGCAATCAGCCCCAGCATTTT TRBV27 - TRBJ1-5 -
CASSGGSGGANEQFF TGTGCCAGCAGCGGAGGTAGCGGGGGGGCTAATGAGCAGTTCTTC TRBV9 TRBD2 TRBJ2-1 -
CASRGLAGGELFF TGTGCCAGCAGGGGACTAGCGGGCGGGGAGCTGTTTTTT TRBV6-5 TRBD2 TRBJ2-2 -
CASSPRDKNTEAFF TGTGCCAGCAGCCCTCGGGACAAGAACACTGAAGCTTTCTTT TRBV9 - TRBJ1-1 -
CASSQADRTGSPLHF TGTGCCAGCAGCCAAGCGGACAGGACGGGTTCACCCCTCCACTTT TRBV4-2 TRBD1 TRBJ1-6 -
CAISEPSFNEKLFF TGTGCCATCAGTGAGCCCTCGTTTAATGAAAAACTGTTTTTT TRBV10-3 - TRBJ1-4 few
CASTWDKPAKNIQYF TGTGCCAGCACCTGGGACAAGCCCGCCAAAAACATTCAGTACTTC TRBV6-5 - TRBJ2-4 once
CASSQEGRLSSYNEQFF TGTGCCAGCAGCCAAGAGGGCCGCCTCTCGTCCTACAATGAGCAGTTCTTC TRBV4-2 - TRBJ2-1 -
CASSQESSGTSGRASTDTQYF TGCGCCAGCAGCCAAGAATCGTCCGGGACTAGCGGGAGGGCTAGCACAGATACGCAGTATTTT TRBV4-3 TRBD2 TRBJ2-3 -
CASSDPGRGPTNEKLFF TGTGCCAGCAGCGACCCTGGCAGGGGGCCAACTAATGAAAAACTGTTTTTT TRBV6-2/TRBV6-3 TRBD1 TRBJ1-4 -
CASRSGRSGANVLTF TGTGCCAGCCGATCTGGCCGCTCTGGGGCCAACGTCCTGACTTTC TRBV28 - TRBJ2-6 -
CAVGQALSYNSPLHF TGTGCCGTCGGACAGGCCTTATCCTATAATTCACCCCTCCACTTT TRBV6-5 TRBD1 TRBJ1-6 -
CASSPRNYGYTF TGTGCCAGCAGCCCGCGAAACTATGGCTACACCTTC TRBV5-4 - TRBJ1-2 -
CASSQAREAFF TGTGCCAGCAGCCAAGCCAGAGAAGCTTTCTTT TRBV3-1/TRBV3-2 - TRBJ1-1 few
CASSLGTGGNKRTQYF TGTGCCAGCAGCTTAGGGACAGGGGGTAACAAGAGGACCCAGTACTTC TRBV5-4 TRBD1 TRBJ2-5 once
CASSPYTGRNEQFF TGTGCCAGCTCACCTTACACAGGTAGGAATGAGCAGTTCTTC TRBV18 - TRBJ2-1 -
CASSLMGLSTDTQYF TGTGCCAGCAGCTTAATGGGGCTTAGCACAGATACGCAGTATTTT TRBV11-3 - TRBJ2-3 -
CASSGLGGTQYF TGTGCCAGTAGCGGACTCGGGGGGACCCAGTACTTC TRBV19 - TRBJ2-5 -
CASSLTSGSYEQYF TGTGCCAGCAGCTTAACTAGCGGGAGCTACGAGCAGTACTTC TRBV7-2 TRBD2 TRBJ2-7 -
CASSVGGDPYEQYF TGTGCCAGCAGCGTCGGGGGGGATCCCTACGAGCAGTACTTC TRBV5-5 TRBD2 TRBJ2-7 -
CASSFRSSGGPGTEAFF TGTGCCAGCAGTTTTCGGTCGTCGGGGGGGCCTGGCACTGAAGCTTTCTTT TRBV27 - TRBJ1-1 few
CASSRFAENTEAFF TGTGCCAGCTCACGTTTTGCAGAGAACACTGAAGCTTTCTTT TRBV18 - TRBJ1-1 once
CASSVGTGPVTEAFF TGCGCCAGCAGCGTCGGGACAGGGCCTGTCACTGAAGCTTTCTTT TRBV5-1 TRBD1 TRBJ1-1 -
CASSMDRSNQPQHF TGTGCCAGCAGCATGGACAGGAGCAATCAGCCCCAGCATTTT TRBV11-2 TRBD1 TRBJ1-5 -
CASSQYDGRLDSPLHF TGCGCCAGCAGCCAATACGACGGGAGGCTCGACTCACCCCTCCACTTT TRBV4-3 - TRBJ1-6 -
CASSPGQGEKLFF TGTGCCAGCAGCCCAGGACAGGGAGAAAAACTGTTTTTT TRBV3-1/TRBV3-2 TRBD1 TRBJ1-4 -
CASSRRSGGELFF TGTGCCAGTTCGCGCCGGAGTGGCGGGGAGCTGTTTTTT TRBV19 - TRBJ2-2 -
CSVRRTAPSTDTQYF TGCAGCGTTCGCCGGACAGCTCCTAGCACAGATACGCAGTATTTT TRBV29-1 - TRBJ2-3 -
CASSISRAGGYEQYF TGTGCCAGTAGTATATCCAGAGCGGGAGGTTACGAGCAGTACTTC TRBV19 TRBD2 TRBJ2-7 -